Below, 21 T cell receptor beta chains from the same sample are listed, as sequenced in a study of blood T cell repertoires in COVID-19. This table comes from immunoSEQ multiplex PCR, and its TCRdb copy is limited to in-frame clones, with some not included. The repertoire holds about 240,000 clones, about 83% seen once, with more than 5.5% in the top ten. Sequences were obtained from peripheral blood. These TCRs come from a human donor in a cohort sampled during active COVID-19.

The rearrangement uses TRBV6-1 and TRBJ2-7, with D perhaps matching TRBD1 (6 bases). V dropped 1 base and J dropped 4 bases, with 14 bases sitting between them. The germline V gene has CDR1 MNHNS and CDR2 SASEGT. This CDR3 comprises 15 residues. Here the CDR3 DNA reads TGTGCCAGCAGTGAAGTGGACAGAGAGGGTTACGAGCAGTACTTC. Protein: CASSEVDREGYEQYF.

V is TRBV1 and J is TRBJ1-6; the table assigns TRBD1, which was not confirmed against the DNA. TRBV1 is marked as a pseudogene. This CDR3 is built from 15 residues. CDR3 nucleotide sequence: TGCACCAGCAGCCAAGGTCGCAGGGGAGAATCACCCCTCCACTTT. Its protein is CTSSQGRRGESPLHF.

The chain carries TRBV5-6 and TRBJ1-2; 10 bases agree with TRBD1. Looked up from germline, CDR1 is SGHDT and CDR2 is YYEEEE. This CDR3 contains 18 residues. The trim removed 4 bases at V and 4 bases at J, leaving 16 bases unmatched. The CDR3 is CASSPTRDRGAKGYGYTF. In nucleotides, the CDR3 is TGTGCCAGCAGCCCCACCCGGGACAGGGGAGCGAAAGGCTATGGCTACACCTTC.

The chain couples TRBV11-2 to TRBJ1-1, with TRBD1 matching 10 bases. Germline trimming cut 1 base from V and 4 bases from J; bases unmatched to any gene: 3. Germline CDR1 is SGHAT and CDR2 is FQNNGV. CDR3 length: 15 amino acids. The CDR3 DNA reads TGTGCCAGCAGCTTAGTTCGGACAGGGGGCACTGAAGCTTTCTTT. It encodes CASSLVRTGGTEAFF.

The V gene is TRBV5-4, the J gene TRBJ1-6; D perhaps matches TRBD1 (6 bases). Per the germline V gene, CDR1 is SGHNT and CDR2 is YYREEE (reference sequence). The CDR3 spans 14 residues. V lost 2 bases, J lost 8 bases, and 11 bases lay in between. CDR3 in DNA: TGTGCCAGCAGCTTATTGGCAGGGGATTCACCCCTCCACTTT. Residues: CASSLLAGDSPLHF.

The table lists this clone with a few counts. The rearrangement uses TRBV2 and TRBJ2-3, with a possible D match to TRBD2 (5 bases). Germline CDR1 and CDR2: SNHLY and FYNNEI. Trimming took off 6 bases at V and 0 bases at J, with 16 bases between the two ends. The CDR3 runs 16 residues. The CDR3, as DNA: TGTGCCAGCAGGGAAAGGACTTTTACTAGCACAGATACGCAGTATTTT. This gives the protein CASRERTFTSTDTQYF.

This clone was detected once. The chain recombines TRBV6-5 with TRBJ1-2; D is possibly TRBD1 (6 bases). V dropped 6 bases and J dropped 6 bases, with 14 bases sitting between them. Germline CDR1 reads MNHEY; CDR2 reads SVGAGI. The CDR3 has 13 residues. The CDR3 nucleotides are TGTGCCAGCAGGAAGGCGGGGGCGGATGGCTACACCTTC. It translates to CASRKAGADGYTF.

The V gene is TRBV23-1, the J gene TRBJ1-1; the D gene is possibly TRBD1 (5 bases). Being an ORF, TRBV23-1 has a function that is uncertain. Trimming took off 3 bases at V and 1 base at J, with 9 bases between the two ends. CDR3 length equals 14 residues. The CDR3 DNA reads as TGCGCCAGCAGTCAGCGAAGGGGGAACACTGAAGCTTTCTTT. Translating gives CASSQRRGNTEAFF.

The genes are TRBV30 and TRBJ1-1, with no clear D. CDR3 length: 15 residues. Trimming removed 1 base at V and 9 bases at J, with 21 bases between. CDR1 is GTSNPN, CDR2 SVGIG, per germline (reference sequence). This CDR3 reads CAWSDPVLASVKAFF. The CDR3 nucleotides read TGTGCCTGGAGTGACCCCGTTTTGGCCAGTGTAAAAGCTTTCTTT.

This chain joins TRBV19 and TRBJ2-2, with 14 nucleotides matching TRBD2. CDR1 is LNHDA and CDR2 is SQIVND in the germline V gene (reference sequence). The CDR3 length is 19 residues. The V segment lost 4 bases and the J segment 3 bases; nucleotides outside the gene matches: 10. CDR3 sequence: CASSRTGTSGSVDTGELFF. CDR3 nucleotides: TGTGCCAGTAGTAGGACCGGGACTAGCGGGAGTGTGGACACCGGGGAGCTGTTTTTT. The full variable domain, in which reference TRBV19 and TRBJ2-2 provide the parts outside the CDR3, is DGGITQSPKYLFRKEGQNVTLSCEQNLNHDAMYWYRQDPGQGLRLIYYSQIVNDFQKGDIAEGYSVSREKKESFPLTVTSAQKNPTAFYLCASSRTGTSGSVDTGELFFGEGSRLTVL.

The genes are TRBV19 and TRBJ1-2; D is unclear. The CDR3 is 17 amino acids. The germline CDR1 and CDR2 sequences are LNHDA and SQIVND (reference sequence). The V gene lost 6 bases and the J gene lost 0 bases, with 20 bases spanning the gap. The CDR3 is CASRPLLVRQANYGYTF. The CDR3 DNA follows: TGTGCCAGTAGACCCCTTTTGGTGCGCCAAGCTAACTATGGCTACACCTTC.

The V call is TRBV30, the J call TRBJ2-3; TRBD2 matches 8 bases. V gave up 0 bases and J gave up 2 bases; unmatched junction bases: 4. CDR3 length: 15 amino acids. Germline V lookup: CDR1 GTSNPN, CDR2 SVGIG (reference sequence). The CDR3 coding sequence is TGTGCCTGGAGTGTACGGGGGGGTTTCACAGATACGCAGTATTTT. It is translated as CAWSVRGGFTDTQYF. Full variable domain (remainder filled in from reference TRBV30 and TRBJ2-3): SQTIHQWPATLVQPVGSPLSLECTVEGTSNPNLYWYRQAAGRGLQLLFYSVGIGQISSEVPQNLSASRPQDRQFILSSKKLLLSDSGFYLCAWSVRGGFTDTQYFGPGTRLTVL.

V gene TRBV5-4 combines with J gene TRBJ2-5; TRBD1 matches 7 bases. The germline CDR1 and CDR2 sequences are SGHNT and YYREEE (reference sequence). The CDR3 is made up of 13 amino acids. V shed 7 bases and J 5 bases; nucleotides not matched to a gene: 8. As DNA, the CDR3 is TGTGCCAGCTCCTCGACAGGGAGTGAGACCCAGTACTTC. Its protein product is CASSSTGSETQYF.

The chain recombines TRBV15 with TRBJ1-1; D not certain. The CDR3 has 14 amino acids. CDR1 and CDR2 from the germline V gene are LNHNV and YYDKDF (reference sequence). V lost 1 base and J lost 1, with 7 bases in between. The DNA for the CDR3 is TGTGCCACCAGCAGAGGACGGGGGAACACTGAAGCTTTCTTT. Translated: CATSRGRGNTEAFF.

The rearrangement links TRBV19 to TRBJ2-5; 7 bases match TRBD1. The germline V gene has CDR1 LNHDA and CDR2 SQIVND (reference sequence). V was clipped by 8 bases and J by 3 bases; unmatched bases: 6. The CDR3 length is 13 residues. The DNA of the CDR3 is TGTGCCAGTGGTGACAGGGTGGAAGAGACCCAGTACTTC. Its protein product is CASGDRVEETQYF.

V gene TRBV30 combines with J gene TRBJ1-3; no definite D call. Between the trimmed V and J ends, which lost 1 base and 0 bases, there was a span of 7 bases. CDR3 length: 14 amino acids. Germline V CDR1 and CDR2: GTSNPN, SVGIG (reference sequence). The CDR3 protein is CAWSGGSSGNTIYF. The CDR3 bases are TGTGCCTGGAGTGGAGGGAGCTCTGGAAACACCATATATTTT.

The CDR3: CASSLAGDGSNQPQHF. For the CDR3, the DNA is TGCGCCAGCAGCCTGGCGGGAGATGGGAGCAATCAGCCCCAGCATTTT. The V gene is TRBV5-1, the J gene TRBJ1-5; D not resolved. This CDR3 is 16 amino acids long. Looked up from germline, CDR1 is SGHRS and CDR2 is YFSETQ. Trimming took off 4 bases at V and 1 base at J, with 15 bases between the two ends.

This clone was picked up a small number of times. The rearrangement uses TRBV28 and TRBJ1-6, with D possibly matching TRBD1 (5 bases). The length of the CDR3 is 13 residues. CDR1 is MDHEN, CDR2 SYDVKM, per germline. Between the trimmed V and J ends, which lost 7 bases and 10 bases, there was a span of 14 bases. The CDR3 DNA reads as TGTGCCAGCACCTCACGGGGGAGATCACCCCTCCACTTT. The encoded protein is CASTSRGRSPLHF.

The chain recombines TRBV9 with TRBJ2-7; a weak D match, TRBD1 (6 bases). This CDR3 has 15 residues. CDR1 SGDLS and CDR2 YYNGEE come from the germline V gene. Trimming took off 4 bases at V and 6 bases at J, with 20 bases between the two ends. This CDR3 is CASSPRLQRGGEQYF. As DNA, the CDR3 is TGTGCCAGCAGCCCCAGACTACAGCGAGGGGGCGAGCAGTACTTC.

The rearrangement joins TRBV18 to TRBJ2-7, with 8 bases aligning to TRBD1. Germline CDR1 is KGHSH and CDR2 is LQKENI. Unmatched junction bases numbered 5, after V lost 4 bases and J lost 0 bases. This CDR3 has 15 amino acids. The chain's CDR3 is CASSRPTGASYEQYF. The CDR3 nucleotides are TGTGCCAGCTCACGACCGACAGGGGCCTCCTACGAGCAGTACTTC. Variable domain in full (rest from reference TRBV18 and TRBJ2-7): NAGVMQNPRHLVRRRGQEARLRCSPMKGHSHVYWYRQLPEEGLKFMVYLQKENIIDESGMPKERFSAEFPKEGPSILRIQQVVRGDSAAYFCASSRPTGASYEQYFGPGTRLTVT.

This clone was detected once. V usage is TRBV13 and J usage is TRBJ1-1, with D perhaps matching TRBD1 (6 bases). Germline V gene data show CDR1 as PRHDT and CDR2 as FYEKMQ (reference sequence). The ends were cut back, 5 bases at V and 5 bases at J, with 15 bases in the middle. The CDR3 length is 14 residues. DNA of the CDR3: TGTGCCAGCAGCCCGTGGGGGGGCTGGACTGAAGCTTTCTTT. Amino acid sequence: CASSPWGGWTEAFF.